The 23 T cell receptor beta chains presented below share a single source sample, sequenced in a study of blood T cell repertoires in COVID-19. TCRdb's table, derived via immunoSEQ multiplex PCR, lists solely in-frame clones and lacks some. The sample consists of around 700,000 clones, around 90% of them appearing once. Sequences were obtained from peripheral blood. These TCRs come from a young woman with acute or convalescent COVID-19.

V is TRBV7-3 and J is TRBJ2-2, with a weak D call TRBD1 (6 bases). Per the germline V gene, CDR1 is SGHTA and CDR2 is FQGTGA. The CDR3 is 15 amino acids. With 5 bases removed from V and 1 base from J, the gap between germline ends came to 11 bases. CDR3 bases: TGTGCCAGCAGCCCAGGGGCGTGGAACACCGGGGAGCTGTTTTTT. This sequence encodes CASSPGAWNTGELFF.

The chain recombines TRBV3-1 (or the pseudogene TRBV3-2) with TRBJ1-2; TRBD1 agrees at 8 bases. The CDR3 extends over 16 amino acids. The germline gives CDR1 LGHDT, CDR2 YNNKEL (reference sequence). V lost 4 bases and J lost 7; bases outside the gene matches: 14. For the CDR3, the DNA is TGTGCCAGCAGCCCCCTGACAGGGGACTCCCTCGGTGGCTACACCTTC. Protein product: CASSPLTGDSLGGYTF.

CDR3 loop: CASSRQGPSGNTIYF. The CDR3 coding sequence is TGTGCCAGCAGTAGACAGGGCCCCTCTGGAAACACCATATATTTT. The chain couples TRBV2 to TRBJ1-3, with TRBD1 matching over 7 bases. V trimming: 5 bases; J trimming: 0 bases; junction bases outside the gene matches: 4. Germline V gene data show CDR1 as SNHLY and CDR2 as FYNNEI. This CDR3 has 15 amino acids.

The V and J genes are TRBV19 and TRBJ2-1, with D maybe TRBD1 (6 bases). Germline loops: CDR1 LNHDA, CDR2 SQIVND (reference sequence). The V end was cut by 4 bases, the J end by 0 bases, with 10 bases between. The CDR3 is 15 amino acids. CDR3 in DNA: TGTGCCAGTAGTAGGACAGAATTCTCCTACAATGAGCAGTTCTTC. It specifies CASSRTEFSYNEQFF. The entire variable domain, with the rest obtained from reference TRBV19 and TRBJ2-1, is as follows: DGGITQSPKYLFRKEGQNVTLSCEQNLNHDAMYWYRQDPGQGLRLIYYSQIVNDFQKGDIAEGYSVSREKKESFPLTVTSAQKNPTAFYLCASSRTEFSYNEQFFGPGTRLTVL.

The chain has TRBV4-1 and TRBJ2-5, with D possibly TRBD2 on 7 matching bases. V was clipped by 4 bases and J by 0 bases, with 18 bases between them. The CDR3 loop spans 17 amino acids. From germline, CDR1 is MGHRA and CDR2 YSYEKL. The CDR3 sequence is CASSPLGGRPNQETQYF. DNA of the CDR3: TGCGCCAGCAGCCCCCTGGGGGGGCGCCCCAACCAAGAGACCCAGTACTTC.

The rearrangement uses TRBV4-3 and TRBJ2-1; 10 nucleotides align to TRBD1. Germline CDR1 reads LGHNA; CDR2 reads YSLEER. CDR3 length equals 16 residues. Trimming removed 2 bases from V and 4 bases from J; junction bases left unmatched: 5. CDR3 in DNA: TGCGCCAGCAGCCAATCCGGGACAGGGGAGTACAATGAGCAGTTCTTC. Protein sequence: CASSQSGTGEYNEQFF.

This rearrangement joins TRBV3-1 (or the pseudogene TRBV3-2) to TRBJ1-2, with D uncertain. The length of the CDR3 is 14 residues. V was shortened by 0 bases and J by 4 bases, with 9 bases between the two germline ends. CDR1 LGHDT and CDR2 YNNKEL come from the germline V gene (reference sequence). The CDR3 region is CASSQDMSSYGYTF. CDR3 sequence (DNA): TGTGCCAGCAGCCAAGATATGAGTTCCTATGGCTACACCTTC.

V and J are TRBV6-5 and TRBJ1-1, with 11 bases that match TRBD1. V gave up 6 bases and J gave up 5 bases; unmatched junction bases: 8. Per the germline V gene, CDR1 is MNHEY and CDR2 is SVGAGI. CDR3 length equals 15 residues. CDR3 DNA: TGTGCCAGCAGACCGACGGACAGGGGGCCTACTGAAGCTTTCTTT. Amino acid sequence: CASRPTDRGPTEAFF.

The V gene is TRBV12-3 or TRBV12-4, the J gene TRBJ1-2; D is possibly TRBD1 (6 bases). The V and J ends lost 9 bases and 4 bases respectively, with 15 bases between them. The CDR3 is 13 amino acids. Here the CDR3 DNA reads TGTGCCAGTTCAGGGGACGATTTCTATGGCTACACCTTC. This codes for CASSGDDFYGYTF.

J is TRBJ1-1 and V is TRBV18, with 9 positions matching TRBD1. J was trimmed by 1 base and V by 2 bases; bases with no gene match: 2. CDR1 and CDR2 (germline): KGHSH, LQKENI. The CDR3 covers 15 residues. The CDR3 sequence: CASSPMGQGNTEAFF. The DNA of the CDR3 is TGTGCCAGCTCACCAATGGGACAGGGGAACACTGAAGCTTTCTTT.

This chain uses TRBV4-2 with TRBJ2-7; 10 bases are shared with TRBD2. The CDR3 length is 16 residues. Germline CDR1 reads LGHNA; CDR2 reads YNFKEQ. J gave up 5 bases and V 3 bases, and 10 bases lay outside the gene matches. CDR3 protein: CASSQEKRGGGDEQYF. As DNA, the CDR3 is TGTGCCAGCAGCCAGGAAAAGCGGGGGGGCGGGGACGAGCAGTACTTC.

The DNA of the CDR3 is TGTGCCAGCAGCCAAGTCAGGGGATATGGCTACACCTTC. Its protein is CASSQVRGYGYTF. The rearrangement joins TRBV3-1 (or the pseudogene TRBV3-2) to TRBJ1-2; D might be TRBD1 (6 bases). The CDR3 is 13 residues long. V dropped 1 base and J dropped 5 bases, with 8 bases sitting between them. In germline, CDR1 is LGHDT, CDR2 YNNKEL (reference sequence).

The CDR3 here is CASSATIGGFDGNTIYF. The CDR3 DNA reads TGTGCCAGCAGCGCCACTATAGGAGGATTCGATGGAAACACCATATATTTT. The V gene is TRBV9, the J gene TRBJ1-3; no clear D. Per germline, CDR1 SGDLS and CDR2 YYNGEE. Trimming took off 3 bases at V and 3 bases at J, with 19 bases between the two ends. The CDR3 is 17 amino acids.

CDR3 amino acids: CASSQVDVGGYTF. The CDR3 nucleotides read TGCGCCAGCAGCCAGGTGGATGTGGGTGGCTACACCTTC. This sequence joins TRBV5-1 and TRBJ1-2; no reliable D call. V lost 4 bases and J lost 7, with 14 bases in between. CDR3 length: 13 amino acids. Germline V gene lookup returns CDR1 SGHRS and CDR2 YFSETQ.

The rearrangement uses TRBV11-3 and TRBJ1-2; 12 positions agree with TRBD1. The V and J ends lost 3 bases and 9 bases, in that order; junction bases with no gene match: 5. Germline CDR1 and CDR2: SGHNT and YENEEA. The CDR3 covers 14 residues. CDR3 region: CASSLGQGAMSYTF. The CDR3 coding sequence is TGTGCCAGCAGCTTGGGACAGGGGGCGATGAGCTACACCTTC.

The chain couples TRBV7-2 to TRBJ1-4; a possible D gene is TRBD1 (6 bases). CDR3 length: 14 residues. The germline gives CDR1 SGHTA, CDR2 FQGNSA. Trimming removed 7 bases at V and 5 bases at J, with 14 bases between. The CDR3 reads CASKATGTNEKLFF. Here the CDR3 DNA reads TGTGCCAGCAAGGCAACAGGGACAAATGAAAAACTGTTTTTT.

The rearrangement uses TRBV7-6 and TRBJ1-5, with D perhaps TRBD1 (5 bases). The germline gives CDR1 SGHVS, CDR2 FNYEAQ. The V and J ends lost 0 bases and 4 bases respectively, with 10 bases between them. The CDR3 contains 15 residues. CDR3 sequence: CASSLAGQHNQPQHF. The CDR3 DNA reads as TGTGCCAGCAGCTTAGCGGGGCAGCATAATCAGCCCCAGCATTTT. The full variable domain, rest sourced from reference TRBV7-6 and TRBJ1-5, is GAGVSQSPRYKVTKRGQDVALRCDPISGHVSLYWYRQALGQGPEFLTYFNYEAQQDKSGLPNDRFSAERPEGSISTLTIQRTEQRDSAMYRCASSLAGQHNQPQHFGDGTRLSIL.

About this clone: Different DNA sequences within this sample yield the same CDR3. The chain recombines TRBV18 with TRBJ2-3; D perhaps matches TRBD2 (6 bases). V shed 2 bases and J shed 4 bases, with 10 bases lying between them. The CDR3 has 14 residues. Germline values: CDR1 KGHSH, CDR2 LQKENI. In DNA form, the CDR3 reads TGTGCCAGCTCACCAAGAGGAGGGGCAGATACGCAGTATTTT. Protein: CASSPRGGADTQYF.

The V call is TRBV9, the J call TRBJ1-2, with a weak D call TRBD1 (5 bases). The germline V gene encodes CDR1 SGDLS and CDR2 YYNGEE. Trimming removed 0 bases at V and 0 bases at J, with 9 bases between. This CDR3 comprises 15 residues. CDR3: CASSVAPTANYGYTF. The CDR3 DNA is TGTGCCAGCAGCGTAGCTCCGACAGCTAACTATGGCTACACCTTC.

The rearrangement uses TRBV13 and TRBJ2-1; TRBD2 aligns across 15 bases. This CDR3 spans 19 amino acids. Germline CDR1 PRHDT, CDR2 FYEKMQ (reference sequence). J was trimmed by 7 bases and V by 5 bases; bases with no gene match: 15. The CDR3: CASSPLRTSGGAGRNEQFF. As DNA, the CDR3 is TGTGCCAGCAGCCCCCTAAGGACTAGCGGGGGGGCTGGTCGGAATGAGCAGTTCTTC.

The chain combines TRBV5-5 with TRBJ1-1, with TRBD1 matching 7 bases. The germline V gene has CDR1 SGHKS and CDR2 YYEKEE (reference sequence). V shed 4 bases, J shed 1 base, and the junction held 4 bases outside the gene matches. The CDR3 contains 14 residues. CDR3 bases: TGTGCCAGCAGCACGGGACAGTCGAACACTGAAGCTTTCTTT. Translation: CASSTGQSNTEAFF. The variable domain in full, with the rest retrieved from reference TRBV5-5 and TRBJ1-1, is DAGVTQSPTHLIKTRGQQVTLRCSPISGHKSVSWYQQVLGQGPQFIFQYYEKEERGRGNFPDRFSARQFPNYSSELNVNALLLGDSALYLCASSTGQSNTEAFFGQGTRLTVV.

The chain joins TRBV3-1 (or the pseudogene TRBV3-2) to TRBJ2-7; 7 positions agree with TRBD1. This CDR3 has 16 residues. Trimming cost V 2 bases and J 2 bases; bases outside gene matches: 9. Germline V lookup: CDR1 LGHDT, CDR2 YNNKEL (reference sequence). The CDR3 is CASSQQIRTGTYEQYF. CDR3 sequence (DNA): TGTGCCAGCAGCCAACAGATCCGGACAGGTACCTACGAGCAGTACTTC.

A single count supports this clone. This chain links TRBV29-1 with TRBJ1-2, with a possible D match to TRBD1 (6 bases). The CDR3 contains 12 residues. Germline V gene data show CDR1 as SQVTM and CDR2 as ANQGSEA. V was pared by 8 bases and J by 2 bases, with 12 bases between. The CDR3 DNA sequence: TGCAGCACCTTACAGGGAAACTATGGCTACACCTTC. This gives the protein CSTLQGNYGYTF.